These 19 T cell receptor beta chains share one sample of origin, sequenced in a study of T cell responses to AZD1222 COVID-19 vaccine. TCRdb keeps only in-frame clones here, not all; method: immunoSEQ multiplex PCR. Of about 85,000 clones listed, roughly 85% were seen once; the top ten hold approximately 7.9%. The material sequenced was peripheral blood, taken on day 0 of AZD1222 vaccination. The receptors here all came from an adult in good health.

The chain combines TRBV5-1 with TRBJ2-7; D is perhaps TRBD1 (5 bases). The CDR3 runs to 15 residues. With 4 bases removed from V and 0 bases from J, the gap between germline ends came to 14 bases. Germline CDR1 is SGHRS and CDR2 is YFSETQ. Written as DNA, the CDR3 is TGCGCCAGCAGCCCCTTGGGGCAGAGCTCCTACGAGCAGTACTTC. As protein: CASSPLGQSSYEQYF. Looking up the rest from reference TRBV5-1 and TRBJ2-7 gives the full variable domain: KAGVTQTPRYLIKTRGQQVTLSCSPISGHRSVSWYQQTPGQGLQFLFEYFSETQRNKGNFPGRFSGRQFSNSRSEMNVSTLELGDSALYLCASSPLGQSSYEQYFGPGTRLTVT.

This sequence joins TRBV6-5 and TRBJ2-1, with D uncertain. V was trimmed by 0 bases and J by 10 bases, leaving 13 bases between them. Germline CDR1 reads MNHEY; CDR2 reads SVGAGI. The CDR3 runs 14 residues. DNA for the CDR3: TGTGCCAGCAGTTACTCGGGTCCCTCGGGCGAGCAGTTCTTC. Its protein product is CASSYSGPSGEQFF.

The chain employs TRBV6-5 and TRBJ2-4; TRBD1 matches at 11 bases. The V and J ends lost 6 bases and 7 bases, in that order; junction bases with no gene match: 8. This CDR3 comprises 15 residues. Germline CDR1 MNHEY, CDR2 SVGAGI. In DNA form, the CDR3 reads TGTGCCAGCAGCCGGACAGGGGGCGCGGGGAACATTCAGTACTTC. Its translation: CASSRTGGAGNIQYF.

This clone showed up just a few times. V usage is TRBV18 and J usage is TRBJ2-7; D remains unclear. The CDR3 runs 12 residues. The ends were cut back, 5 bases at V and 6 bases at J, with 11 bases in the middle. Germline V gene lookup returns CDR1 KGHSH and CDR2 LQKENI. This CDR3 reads CASSSAGGEQYF. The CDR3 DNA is TGTGCCAGCTCATCCGCAGGCGGCGAGCAGTACTTC.

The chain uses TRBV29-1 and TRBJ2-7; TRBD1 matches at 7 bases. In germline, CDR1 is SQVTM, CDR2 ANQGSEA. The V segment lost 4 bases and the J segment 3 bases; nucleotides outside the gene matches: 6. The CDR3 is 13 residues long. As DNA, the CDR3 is TGCAGCGTTGGACAGGGCAGGGACTACGAGCAGTACTTC. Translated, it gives CSVGQGRDYEQYF.

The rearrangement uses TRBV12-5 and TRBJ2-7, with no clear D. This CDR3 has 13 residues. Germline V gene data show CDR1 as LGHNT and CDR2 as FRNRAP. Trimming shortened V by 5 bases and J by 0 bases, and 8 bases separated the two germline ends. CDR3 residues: CASGPPSSYEQYF. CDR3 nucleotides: TGTGCTAGTGGTCCCCCCAGCTCCTACGAGCAGTACTTC.

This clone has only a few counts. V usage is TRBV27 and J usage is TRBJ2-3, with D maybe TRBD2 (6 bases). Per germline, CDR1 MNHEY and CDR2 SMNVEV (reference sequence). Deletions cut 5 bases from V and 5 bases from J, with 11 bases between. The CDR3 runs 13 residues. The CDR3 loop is CASSQLALDTQYF. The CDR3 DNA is TGTGCCAGCAGTCAACTAGCCTTAGATACGCAGTATTTT.

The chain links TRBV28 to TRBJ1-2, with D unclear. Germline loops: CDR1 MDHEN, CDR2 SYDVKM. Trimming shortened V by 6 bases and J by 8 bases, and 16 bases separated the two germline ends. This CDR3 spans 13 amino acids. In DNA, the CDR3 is TGTGCCAGCAGGCCGGGAGGAGTAGACGGCTACACCTTC. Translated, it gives CASRPGGVDGYTF.

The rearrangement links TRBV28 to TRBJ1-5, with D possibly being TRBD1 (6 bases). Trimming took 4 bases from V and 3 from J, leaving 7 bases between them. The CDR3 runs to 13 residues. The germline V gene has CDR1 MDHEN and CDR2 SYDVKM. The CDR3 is CASSWTDNQPQHF. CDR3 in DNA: TGTGCCAGCAGTTGGACAGACAATCAGCCCCAGCATTTT.

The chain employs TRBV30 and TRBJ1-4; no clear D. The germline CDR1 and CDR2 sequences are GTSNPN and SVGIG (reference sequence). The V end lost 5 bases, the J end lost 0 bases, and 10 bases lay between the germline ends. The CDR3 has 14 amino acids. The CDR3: CAWGSPSTNEKLFF. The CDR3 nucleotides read TGTGCCTGGGGGTCCCCCTCAACTAATGAAAAACTGTTTTTT. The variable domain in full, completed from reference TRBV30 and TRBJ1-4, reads SQTIHQWPATLVQPVGSPLSLECTVEGTSNPNLYWYRQAAGRGLQLLFYSVGIGQISSEVPQNLSASRPQDRQFILSSKKLLLSDSGFYLCAWGSPSTNEKLFFGSGTQLSVL.

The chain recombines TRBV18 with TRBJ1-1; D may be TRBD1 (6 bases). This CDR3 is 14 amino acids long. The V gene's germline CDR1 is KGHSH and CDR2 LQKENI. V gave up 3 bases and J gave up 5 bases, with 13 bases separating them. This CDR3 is CASSPLRGGTEAFF. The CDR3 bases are TGTGCCAGCTCACCCCTGAGGGGGGGTACTGAAGCTTTCTTT.

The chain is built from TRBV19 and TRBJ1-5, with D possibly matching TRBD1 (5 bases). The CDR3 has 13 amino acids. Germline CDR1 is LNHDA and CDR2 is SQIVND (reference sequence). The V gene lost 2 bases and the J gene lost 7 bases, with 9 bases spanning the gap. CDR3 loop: CASSIQGEQPQHF. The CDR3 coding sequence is TGTGCCAGTAGTATACAGGGTGAGCAGCCCCAGCATTTT.

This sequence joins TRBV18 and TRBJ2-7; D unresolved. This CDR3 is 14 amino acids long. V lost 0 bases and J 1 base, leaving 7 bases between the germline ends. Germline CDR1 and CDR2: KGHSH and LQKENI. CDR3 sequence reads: CASSPPGFSYEQYF. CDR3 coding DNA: TGTGCCAGCTCACCACCGGGCTTTTCCTACGAGCAGTACTTC.

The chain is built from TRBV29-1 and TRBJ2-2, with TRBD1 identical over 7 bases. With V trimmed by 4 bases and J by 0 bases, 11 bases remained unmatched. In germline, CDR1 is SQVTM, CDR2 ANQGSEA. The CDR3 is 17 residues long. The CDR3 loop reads CSVGRGGSESNTGELFF. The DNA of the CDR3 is TGCAGCGTTGGGAGAGGGGGCAGCGAATCGAACACCGGGGAGCTGTTTTTT.

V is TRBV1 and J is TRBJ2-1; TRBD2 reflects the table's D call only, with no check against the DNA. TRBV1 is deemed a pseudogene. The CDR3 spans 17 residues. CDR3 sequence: CTSSAQDYGSSYNEQFF. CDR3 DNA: TGCACCAGCAGCGCTCAAGACTACGGGAGCTCCTACAATGAGCAGTTCTTC.

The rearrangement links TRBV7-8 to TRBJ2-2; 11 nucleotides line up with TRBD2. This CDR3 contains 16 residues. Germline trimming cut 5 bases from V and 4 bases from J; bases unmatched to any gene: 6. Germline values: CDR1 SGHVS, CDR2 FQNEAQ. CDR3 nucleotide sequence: TGTGCCAGCAGCCCCCTAGCGGGAGGTACCACCGGGGAGCTGTTTTTT. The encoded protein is CASSPLAGGTTGELFF.

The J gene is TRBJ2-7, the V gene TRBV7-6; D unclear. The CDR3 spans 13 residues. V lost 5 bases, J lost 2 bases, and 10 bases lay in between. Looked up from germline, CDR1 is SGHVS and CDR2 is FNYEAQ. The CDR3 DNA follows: TGTGCCAGCAGCCTAGAGTTCACCTACGAGCAGTACTTC. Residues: CASSLEFTYEQYF.

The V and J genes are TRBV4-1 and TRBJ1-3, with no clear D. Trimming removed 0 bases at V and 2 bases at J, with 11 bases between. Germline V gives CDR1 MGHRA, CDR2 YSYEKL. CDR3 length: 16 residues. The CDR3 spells CASSQDRTAAGNTIYF. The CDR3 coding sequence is TGCGCCAGCAGCCAAGATAGGACGGCTGCTGGAAACACCATATATTTT.

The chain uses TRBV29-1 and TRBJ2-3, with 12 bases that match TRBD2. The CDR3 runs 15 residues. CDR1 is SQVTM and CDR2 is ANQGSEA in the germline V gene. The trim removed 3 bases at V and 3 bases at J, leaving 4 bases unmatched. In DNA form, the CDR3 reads TGCAGCGTTGAGCTTACTAGCGGGAGGACAGATACGCAGTATTTT. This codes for CSVELTSGRTDTQYF.